A single sample gave rise to the 12 T cell receptor beta chains below, sequenced in a study of PD-1 blockade in classical Hodgkin lymphoma. TCRdb's copy holds only in-frame clones and misses some; the assay was immunoSEQ multiplex PCR. The table includes around 13,000 clones, 80% to 90% detected once. The time point denotes: cycle 4 day 1 (C4D1), after less than 7 weeks of nivolumab. After autologous stem cell transplantation all patients relapsed, and prior brentuximab vedotin exposure differed between cohorts. Sample: peripheral blood mononuclear cells (PBMCs), taken before the fourth cycle of nivolumab. These receptors all stem from a human donor with classical Hodgkin lymphoma.

This chain uses TRBV4-3 with TRBJ2-7; D is possibly TRBD1 (5 bases). Trimming removed 0 bases from V and 2 bases from J, with 11 bases in between. CDR3 length equals 15 residues. Germline V gene sequence: CDR1 LGHNA, CDR2 YSLEER. CDR3 loop: CASSQELGRAYEQYF. DNA of the CDR3: TGCGCCAGCAGCCAAGAGTTAGGCAGGGCCTACGAGCAGTACTTC.

This clone was recorded only once. The rearrangement uses TRBV4-1 and TRBJ1-6, with D maybe TRBD1 (6 bases). V was cut by 1 base and J by 3 bases, with 13 bases left in between. Germline loops: CDR1 MGHRA, CDR2 YSYEKL. This CDR3 has 17 residues. The CDR3 sequence: CASSQGFTGSYNSPLHF. The CDR3 DNA sequence: TGCGCCAGCAGCCAAGGGTTTACAGGGAGCTATAATTCACCCCTCCACTTT.

The chain is built from TRBV6-1 and TRBJ1-2, with D unclear. The CDR3 has 13 residues. Germline V gene sequence: CDR1 MNHNS, CDR2 SASEGT. Deletions cut 1 base from V and 8 bases from J, with 11 bases between. Here the CDR3 reads CASSEDRRKGYTF. The CDR3 coding sequence is TGTGCCAGCAGTGAAGACCGGCGGAAGGGCTACACCTTC.

The V call is TRBV6-5, the J call TRBJ2-4, with D tentatively TRBD1 or TRBD2 (5 bases each). Germline V gives CDR1 MNHEY, CDR2 SVGAGI. V lost 4 bases and J 8 bases, leaving 15 bases between the germline ends. The CDR3 sequence is 14 residues long. The CDR3 DNA sequence: TGTGCCAGCAGTTCCGGGGCCCGGTGGTACATTCAGTACTTC. This sequence encodes CASSSGARWYIQYF.

V usage is TRBV28 and J usage is TRBJ1-5, with TRBD1 as a possible D gene (5 bases). V dropped 4 bases and J dropped 0 bases, with 13 bases sitting between them. Germline values: CDR1 MDHEN, CDR2 SYDVKM. The CDR3 consists of 16 residues. CDR3 bases: TGTGCCAGCAGTTCTATATGGGGGAATAGCAATCAGCCCCAGCATTTT. It encodes CASSSIWGNSNQPQHF.

This sequence joins TRBV7-6 and TRBJ2-1, with D possibly TRBD1 on 5 matching bases. This CDR3 spans 16 amino acids. CDR1 and CDR2 (germline): SGHVS, FNYEAQ. V was pared by 5 bases and J by 3 bases, with 17 bases between. CDR3 loop: CASSTPVGARYNEQFF. CDR3 DNA sequence: TGTGCCAGCAGCACACCCGTAGGGGCCCGCTACAATGAGCAGTTCTTC. Full variable domain (missing parts from reference TRBV7-6 and TRBJ2-1): GAGVSQSPRYKVTKRGQDVALRCDPISGHVSLYWYRQALGQGPEFLTYFNYEAQQDKSGLPNDRFSAERPEGSISTLTIQRTEQRDSAMYRCASSTPVGARYNEQFFGPGTRLTVL.

The chain joins TRBV5-8 to TRBJ2-7; D remains ambiguous. The CDR3 extends over 11 amino acids. Germline lookup yields CDR1 SGHTS and CDR2 YDEGEE. Trimming removed 2 bases from V and 3 bases from J, with 3 bases in between. In nucleotides, the CDR3 is TGTGCCAGCAGCTTTGACTACGAGCAGTACTTC. This encodes CASSFDYEQYF.

This clone was recorded once. The chain links TRBV4-3 to TRBJ2-1; no clear D gene. Germline lookup yields CDR1 LGHNA and CDR2 YSLEER. This CDR3 region has 13 residues. V lost 0 bases and J lost 6, with 6 bases in between. DNA of the CDR3: TGCGCCAGCAGCCAAGAGGATACCAATGAGCAGTTCTTC. This encodes CASSQEDTNEQFF.

This chain connects TRBV27 to TRBJ1-1; D gene uncertain. Germline CDR1 MNHEY, CDR2 SMNVEV (reference sequence). The CDR3 contains 14 residues. The germline V and J ends were trimmed by 0 bases and 3 bases, with 8 bases remaining between them. The CDR3 loop is CASSLSASDTEAFF. The CDR3 DNA sequence: TGTGCCAGCAGTTTATCGGCGAGTGACACTGAAGCTTTCTTT.

V gene TRBV6-5 combines with J gene TRBJ1-2; D is unresolved. Looked up from germline, CDR1 is MNHEY and CDR2 is SVGAGI. This CDR3 is built from 15 residues. V lost 3 bases to trimming and J lost 6 bases, with 17 bases between them. The CDR3 nucleotides read TGTGCCAGCAGTTATTCCAATCTGGGGTCTGATGGCTACACCTTC. This encodes CASSYSNLGSDGYTF.

The J gene is TRBJ1-1, the V gene TRBV6-6; no clear D gene. Trimming shortened V by 8 bases and J by 2 bases, and 15 bases separated the two germline ends. Looked up from germline, CDR1 is MNHNY and CDR2 is SVGAGI (reference sequence). This CDR3 is 14 amino acids long. CDR3 in amino acids: CASGEDRYNTEAFF. CDR3 DNA: TGTGCCAGCGGGGAGGACCGTTACAACACTGAAGCTTTCTTT.

J is TRBJ1-1 and V is TRBV6-1; maybe TRBD1 (5 bases). The CDR3 runs to 14 residues. From germline, CDR1 is MNHNS and CDR2 SASEGT. Trimming pared 2 bases from V and 4 bases from J, leaving 11 bases between. CDR3 sequence: CASSESAGTTEAFF. The CDR3 region has the DNA TGTGCCAGCAGTGAAAGCGCGGGGACCACTGAAGCTTTCTTT.